This TCR beta chain was found in a study of blood T cell repertoires in COVID-19. Study-level background: Sources were T cells, B-cell-depleted T cells, or PBMCs; the material itself was cDNA or gDNA.

Per the study methods: Amplified reference gene primers provided the basis for estimating nucleated cell counts. TCRdb's copy holds only in-frame clones and misses some; the assay was immunoSEQ multiplex PCR. Clone size and the V and J calls come from that table; the DNA yielded D and trimming. The table records about 140,000 clones, about 80% of them present only once. This CDR3 contains 15 residues. V was shortened by 6 bases and J by 2 bases, with 18 bases between the two germline ends. Germline CDR1 reads SQVTM; CDR2 reads ANQGSEA. The rearrangement links TRBV29-1 to TRBJ2-3, with a weak D call TRBD2 (6 bases). This receptor was identified in a man aged 70-80 years who had recovered from COVID-19. Sequenced material: peripheral blood. Here the CDR3 DNA reads TGCAGCGTCGACCCCAGACTAGGGCTCACAGATACGCAGTATTTT. It specifies CSVDPRLGLTDTQYF.